The 7 T cell receptor beta chains in this list originate from one sample, sequenced in a study of monozygotic twins with inflammatory bowel disease. TCRdb reprocessed the 5' RACE reads, with one entry per CDR3 protein and no DNA. This table lists some 90,000 distinct CDR3 sequences. Sequencing was done on a sample of blood. Every receptor here comes from a human donor with ulcerative colitis or Crohn's disease, or a healthy co-twin of an affected twin (not recorded which).

The V call is TRBV12-3 or TRBV12-4, the J call TRBJ1-4. This CDR3 has 15 residues. The CDR3 region is CASSFLTGMEEKPFF.

The chain employs TRBV9 and TRBJ1-2; TCRdb's assignment of TRBD1 cannot be checked, as there is no DNA. This CDR3 region has 16 residues. Germline CDR1 and CDR2: SGDLS and YYNGEE. CDR3 sequence reads: CASSPKWGQTNYGYTF.

The rearrangement uses TRBV15 and TRBJ2-6. The CDR3 spans 16 residues. The germline gives CDR1 LNHNV, CDR2 YYDKDF (reference sequence). The CDR3 spells CATSRGGEIGANVLTF.

The chain combines TRBV5-4 with TRBJ1-3. The CDR3 length is 15 residues. CDR1 is SGHNT and CDR2 is YYREEE in the germline V gene (reference sequence). The CDR3 region is CASSLEMGSGNTIYF.

V is TRBV5-1 and J is TRBJ1-2; TCRdb's D gene call, TRBD1, goes unchecked for lack of DNA. Per the germline V gene, CDR1 is SGHRS and CDR2 is YFSETQ. The CDR3 is 15 amino acids. The CDR3 is CASSGTGTIPYGYTF.

V usage is TRBV19 and J usage is TRBJ2-3; the D gene TCRdb calls, TRBD2, cannot be checked with no DNA. The V gene's germline CDR1 is LNHDA and CDR2 SQIVND (reference sequence). This CDR3 contains 16 residues. CDR3 residues: CASSISSGARTDTQYF.

The J gene is TRBJ2-2, the V gene TRBV11-2; TCRdb outputs TRBD1, but without DNA this stays unchecked. The CDR3 sequence is 14 residues long. Germline V CDR1 and CDR2: SGHAT, FQNNGV. CDR3 region: CASSLEAGAGELFF.